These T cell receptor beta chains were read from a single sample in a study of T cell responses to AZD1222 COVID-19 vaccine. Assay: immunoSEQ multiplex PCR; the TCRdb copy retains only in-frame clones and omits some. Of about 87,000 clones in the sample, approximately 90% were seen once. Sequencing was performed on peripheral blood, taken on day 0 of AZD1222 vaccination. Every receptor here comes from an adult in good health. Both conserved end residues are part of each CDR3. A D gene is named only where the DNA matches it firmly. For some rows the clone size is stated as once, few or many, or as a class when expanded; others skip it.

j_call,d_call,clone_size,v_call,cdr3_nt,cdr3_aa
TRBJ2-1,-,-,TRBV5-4,TGTGCCAGCAGCGGTATAGCAGGAGGGCCCTCCAGTGAGCAGTTCTTC,CASSGIAGGPSSEQFF
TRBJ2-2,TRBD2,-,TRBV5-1,TGCGCCAGCAGCTGGACTAGCGGGAGGCCAAGGAACACCGGGGAGCTGTTTTTT,CASSWTSGRPRNTGELFF
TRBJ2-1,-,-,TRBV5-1,TGCGCCAGCAGCTTGGCACAGGCCTACAATGAGCAGTTCTTC,CASSLAQAYNEQFF
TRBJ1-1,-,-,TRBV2,TGTGCCAGCAGCCTCGATGGGGGGGTGGCTGAAGCTTTCTTT,CASSLDGGVAEAFF
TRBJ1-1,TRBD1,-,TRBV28,TGTGCCAGCAGTCTAAACAGGGGTTTATTGGCTGAAGCTTTCTTT,CASSLNRGLLAEAFF
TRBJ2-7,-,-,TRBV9,TGTGCCAGCAGCGCGGCAGGGGTTGGGTACGAGCAGTACTTC,CASSAAGVGYEQYF
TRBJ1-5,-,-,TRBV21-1,TGTGCCAGCAGCAAATGGGAGCGTCACGGGGGGCGGAAGGACCAGCCCCAGCATTTT,CASSKWERHGGRKDQPQHF
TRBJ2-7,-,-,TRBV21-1,TGTGCCAGCAGCAAAGCGCTTACAGGGGGGGGCTACGAGCAGTACTTC,CASSKALTGGGYEQYF
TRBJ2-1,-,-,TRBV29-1,TGCAGCGTTGAAGTTCGGGAGAATGAGCAGTTCTTC,CSVEVRENEQFF
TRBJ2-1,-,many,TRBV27,TGTGCCAGCAGTTTGCAGGGCCCCTACAATGAGCAGTTCTTC,CASSLQGPYNEQFF
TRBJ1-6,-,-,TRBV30,TGTGCCTGGAGTTTGCCACAGACGGTGGCTAATTCACCCCTCCACTTT,CAWSLPQTVANSPLHF
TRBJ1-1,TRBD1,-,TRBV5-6,TGTGCCAGCAGCTCGGAGCTCAGGGGGAAAACTGAAGCTTTCTTT,CASSSELRGKTEAFF
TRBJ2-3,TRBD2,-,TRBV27,TGTGCCAGCAGTTTACTGGCGGCTAGCGGGAGGTCCTCAGATACGCAGTATTTT,CASSLLAASGRSSDTQYF
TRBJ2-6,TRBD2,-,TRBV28,TGTGCCAGCAGTTTACGGCGGGGGGATGGTTCTGGGGCCAACGTCCTGACTTTC,CASSLRRGDGSGANVLTF
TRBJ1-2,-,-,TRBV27,TGTGCCAGCAGTTTATCTTCCGGGTCCTACGGTGGCTACACCTTC,CASSLSSGSYGGYTF
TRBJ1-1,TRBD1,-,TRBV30,TGTGCCTGGAGTGTAGGGGGCAGGGAAGCTTTCTTT,CAWSVGGREAFF
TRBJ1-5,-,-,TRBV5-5,TGTGCCAGCAGCTCGAGGATTATCAGACAGGTTAGCAATCAGCCCCAGCATTTT,CASSSRIIRQVSNQPQHF
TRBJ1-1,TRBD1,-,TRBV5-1,TGCGCCAGCAGCCGAGGGGGCCGGGGAAACACTGAAGCTTTCTTT,CASSRGGRGNTEAFF
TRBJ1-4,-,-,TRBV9,TGTGCCAGCAGCGTCTCGGGTGCTAGCCGCGAAAATGAAAAACTGTTTTTT,CASSVSGASRENEKLFF
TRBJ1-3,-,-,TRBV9,TGTGCCAGCAGCCCCCGGGGGGGGCAGGACTCTGGAAACACCATATATTTT,CASSPRGGQDSGNTIYF
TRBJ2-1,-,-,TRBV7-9,TGTGCCAGCAGCTTCTTTAGGGTTAGCTCCTACAATGAGCAGTTCTTC,CASSFFRVSSYNEQFF
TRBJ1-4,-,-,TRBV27,TGTGCCAGCAGTTCTTTCAGGTGGAATGAAAAACTGTTTTTT,CASSSFRWNEKLFF
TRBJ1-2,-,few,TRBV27,TGTGCCAGCAGTTTAGGTAGGGGAATGAACTATGGCTACACCTTC,CASSLGRGMNYGYTF
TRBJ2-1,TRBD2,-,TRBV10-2,TGCGCCAGCAGTGAGCGGGAGGGCTACAATGAGCAGTTCTTC,CASSEREGYNEQFF
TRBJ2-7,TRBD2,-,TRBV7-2,TGTGCCAGCAGCTCTAGCGGGAATTACGAGCAGTACTTC,CASSSSGNYEQYF
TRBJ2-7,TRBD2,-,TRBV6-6,TGTGCCAGCAGTCGCCCGGGACTAGGGCTGGGATCCTACGAGCAGTACTTC,CASSRPGLGLGSYEQYF
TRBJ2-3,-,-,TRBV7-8,TGTGCCAGCAGCTTCACCCAGAGCGGCACAGATACGCAGTATTTT,CASSFTQSGTDTQYF
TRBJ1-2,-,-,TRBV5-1,TGCGCCAGCAGCCTCAACAGGGACTACTATGGCTACACCTTC,CASSLNRDYYGYTF
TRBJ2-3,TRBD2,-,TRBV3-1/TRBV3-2,TGTGCCAGCAGCTTAGGACTAGCAGTGACAGATACGCAGTATTTT,CASSLGLAVTDTQYF
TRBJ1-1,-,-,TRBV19,TGTGCCAGTAGTATATCGACAGGCCCCATGAACACTGAAGCTTTCTTT,CASSISTGPMNTEAFF
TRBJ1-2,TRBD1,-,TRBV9,TGTGCCAGCACTCCCTCAGGGGGAAGTAACTATGGCTACACCTTC,CASTPSGGSNYGYTF
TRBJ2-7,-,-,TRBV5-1,TGCGCCAGCAGCATCTCTATGGGCAGGGGGGACGAGCAGTACTTC,CASSISMGRGDEQYF
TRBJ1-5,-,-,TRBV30,TGTGCCTGGAGTGTAGGGGGGCGCAGCAATCAGCCCCAGCATTTT,CAWSVGGRSNQPQHF
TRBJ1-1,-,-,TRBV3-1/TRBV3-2,TGTGCCAGCAGCCAAGTCGCGTTGGAGAACACTGAAGCTTTCTTT,CASSQVALENTEAFF
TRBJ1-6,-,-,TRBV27,TGTGCCAGCAGTTTTTTAGTGGAATCACCCCTCCACTTT,CASSFLVESPLHF
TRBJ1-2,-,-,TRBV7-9,TGTGCCAGCAGCTCACCAGGGTTCCGGGGCTACACCTTC,CASSSPGFRGYTF
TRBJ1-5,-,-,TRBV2,TGTGCCAGAGGGGAGAGGGTGGGTCAGCCCCAGCATTTT,CARGERVGQPQHF
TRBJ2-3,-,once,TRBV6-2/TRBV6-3,TGTGCCAGCAGTTACGGCGGGCTAAAAAGAGATACGCAGTATTTT,CASSYGGLKRDTQYF
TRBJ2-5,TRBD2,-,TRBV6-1,TGTGCCAGCAGTGAAGGACTAGCGGTGCAAGAGACCCAGTACTTC,CASSEGLAVQETQYF
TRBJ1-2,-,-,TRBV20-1,TGCAGTGCTAGAGAGGACAACGGCTACACCTTC,CSAREDNGYTF
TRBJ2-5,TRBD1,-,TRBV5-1,TGCGCCAGCAGCTTGGCCGGGACAGGGGGCGTCAAGACCCAGTACTTC,CASSLAGTGGVKTQYF
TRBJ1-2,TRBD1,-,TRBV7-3,TGTGCCAGCAGCCCGCAGGGGACAGGGGAGAGAGATGGCTACACCTTC,CASSPQGTGERDGYTF